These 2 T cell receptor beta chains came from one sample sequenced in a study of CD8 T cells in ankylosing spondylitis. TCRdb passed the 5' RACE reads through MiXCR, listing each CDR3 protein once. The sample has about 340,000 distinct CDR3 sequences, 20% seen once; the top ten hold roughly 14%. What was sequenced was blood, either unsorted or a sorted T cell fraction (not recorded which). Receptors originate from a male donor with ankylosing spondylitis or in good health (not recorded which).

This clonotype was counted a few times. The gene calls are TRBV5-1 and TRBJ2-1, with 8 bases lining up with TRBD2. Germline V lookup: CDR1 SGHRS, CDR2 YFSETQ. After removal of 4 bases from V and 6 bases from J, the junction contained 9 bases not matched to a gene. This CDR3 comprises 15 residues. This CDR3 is CASSPDGGVINEQFF. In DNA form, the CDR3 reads TGCGCCAGCAGCCCGGACGGGGGGGTCATCAATGAGCAGTTCTTC.

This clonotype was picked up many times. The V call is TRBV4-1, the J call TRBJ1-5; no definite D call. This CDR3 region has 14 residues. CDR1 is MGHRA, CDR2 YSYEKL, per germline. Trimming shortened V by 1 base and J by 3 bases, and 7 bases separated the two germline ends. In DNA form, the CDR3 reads TGCGCCAGCAGCCAAGGGCAGGCCAATCAGCCCCAGCATTTT. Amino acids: CASSQGQANQPQHF.